This T cell receptor beta chain was identified in a study of T cell responses to AZD1222 COVID-19 vaccine. Study-wide context: Timing groups of about 4 and about 12 weeks for second doses were pooled.

Trimming removed 5 bases from V and 0 bases from J, with 11 bases in between. The CDR3 contains 15 residues. Germline lookup yields CDR1 LNHDA and CDR2 SQIVND (reference sequence). The method was immunoSEQ multiplex PCR; TCRdb's version includes in-frame clones alone and lacks a portion of them. The table lists 100,000 to 150,000 clones, around nine tenths of them singletons. This clone was detected only once. Its matching antigen is unknown. Findings and caveats of the study: Dominant CD4 TCR responses targeted spike regions 160-218 and 743-854. Donors skewed white British and female; clonal diversity was possibly underestimated. All repertoire sampling was performed exclusively after the peak T cell response.

This specimen was peripheral blood, taken on day 0 of AZD1222 vaccination. The genes are TRBV19 and TRBJ1-3, with D unclear. This TCR was recovered from an adult in good health. The CDR3 here is CASSPSGRSGNTIYF. In nucleotides, the CDR3 is TGTGCCAGTAGTCCTTCAGGCCGCTCTGGAAACACCATATATTTT.